The rows below give T cell receptor beta chains drawn from one sample of a study of Ad26.COV2.S vaccination and SARS-CoV-2 variants. Produced via immunoSEQ multiplex PCR; TCRdb's table is partial and in-frame only. Here the sample spans 440,000 or so clones, about 89% being singletons. Sequences were derived from peripheral blood, sampled in a trial of Ad26.COV2.S vaccine versus placebo. These TCRs come from a person between 18 and 59 years old who received the Ad26.COV2.S COVID-19 vaccine or a placebo. Each CDR3 is given with its conserved first and last residue. Fields, in order: V gene, D gene, clone size, J gene, CDR3 protein, CDR3 DNA. A D gene is named only where the DNA matches it firmly. The size field is filled for only some rows; it gives once, few, many or a size class.

TRBV5-1	-	-	TRBJ2-6	CASSPFGANVLTF	TGCGCCAGCAGCCCCTTTGGGGCCAACGTCCTGACTTTC
TRBV7-9	-	-	TRBJ1-5	CASSLGVGVNQPQHF	TGTGCCAGCAGCTTAGGGGTGGGGGTGAATCAGCCCCAGCATTTT
TRBV12-3/TRBV12-4	-	-	TRBJ1-5	CASRQKFDQPQHF	TGTGCCAGCAGACAGAAGTTCGATCAGCCCCAGCATTTT
TRBV19	TRBD1	-	TRBJ2-5	CASSRTGGRETQYF	TGTGCCAGTAGTAGGACAGGGGGGAGGGAGACCCAGTACTTC
TRBV11-2	TRBD2	-	TRBJ2-7	CASSSLAGSAHEQYF	TGTGCCAGCAGCTCTTTAGCGGGATCGGCCCACGAGCAGTACTTC
TRBV7-9	TRBD1	once	TRBJ1-4	CASSGGPRDRGEKLFF	TGTGCCAGCAGCGGTGGTCCCCGGGACAGGGGTGAAAAACTGTTTTTT
TRBV6-1	-	-	TRBJ1-4	CASSEYQGPNEKLFF	TGTGCCAGCAGTGAATATCAGGGGCCAAATGAAAAACTGTTTTTT
TRBV7-8	-	-	TRBJ2-5	CASSLGGVQETQYF	TGTGCCAGCAGCTTAGGGGGGGTTCAAGAGACCCAGTACTTC
TRBV12-3/TRBV12-4	-	-	TRBJ1-3	CASISAGNTIYF	TGTGCCAGTATTAGTGCCGGAAACACCATATATTTT
TRBV29-1	-	few	TRBJ2-2	CSVVLAGATGELFF	TGCAGCGTTGTCTTGGCGGGGGCAACCGGGGAGCTGTTTTTT
TRBV6-5	-	-	TRBJ2-1	CASSRGQPDNEQFF	TGTGCCAGCAGTCGCGGACAGCCAGACAATGAGCAGTTCTTC
TRBV28	TRBD2	-	TRBJ2-1	CASGHPGLAEVGYPYNEQFF	TGTGCCAGCGGTCACCCCGGACTAGCGGAAGTAGGGTACCCCTACAATGAGCAGTTCTTC
TRBV28	TRBD2	-	TRBJ2-3	CASSRLAGVSADTQYF	TGTGCCAGCAGCAGACTAGCGGGAGTGAGCGCAGATACGCAGTATTTT
TRBV6-5	-	-	TRBJ2-7	CASSREGVSYEQYF	TGTGCCAGCAGTCGGGAAGGGGTCTCCTACGAGCAGTACTTC
TRBV14	-	-	TRBJ1-1	CASSRFLGAEAFF	TGTGCCAGCAGCCGATTCTTGGGTGCTGAAGCTTTCTTT
TRBV6-6	-	-	TRBJ1-5	CASSYPDVPQHF	TGTGCCAGCAGTTACCCTGATGTGCCCCAGCATTTT
TRBV18	-	-	TRBJ2-3	CASSGRLGTTSTDTQYF	TGTGCCAGCTCAGGCCGCCTAGGGACGACCAGCACAGATACGCAGTATTTT
TRBV7-3	-	-	TRBJ2-3	CASSLNGGAGTQYF	TGTGCCAGCAGCTTAAATGGGGGGGCCGGTACGCAGTATTTT
TRBV2	TRBD2	-	TRBJ2-3	CASIPAGAADTQYF	TGTGCCAGCATTCCTGCGGGAGCGGCAGATACGCAGTATTTT
TRBV2	TRBD2	-	TRBJ2-7	CASDSSGRATFYEQYF	TGTGCCAGCGATTCTAGCGGGAGGGCCACTTTTTACGAGCAGTACTTC
TRBV28	-	-	TRBJ2-5	CASMEQVQETQYF	TGTGCCAGCATGGAACAGGTGCAAGAGACCCAGTACTTC
TRBV7-9	-	-	TRBJ1-1	CASSTQGGGTEAFF	TGTGCCAGCAGCACACAGGGAGGAGGCACTGAAGCTTTCTTT
TRBV6-6	TRBD2	-	TRBJ2-5	CASSPGIPGLAGAIKETQYF	TGTGCCAGCAGTCCGGGCATACCGGGACTAGCGGGAGCGATAAAAGAGACCCAGTACTTC
TRBV19	TRBD1	-	TRBJ1-2	CASSINRDSVLLGYTF	TGTGCCAGTAGTATTAACCGGGACAGCGTCCTCCTCGGCTACACCTTC
TRBV4-3	-	-	TRBJ2-6	CASSQDSGYGANVLTF	TGCGCCAGCAGCCAAGATTCGGGTTATGGGGCCAACGTCCTGACTTTC
TRBV29-1	-	-	TRBJ1-2	CSVELGYDYGYTF	TGCAGCGTTGAGCTCGGGTACGACTATGGCTACACCTTC
TRBV28	-	-	TRBJ1-2	CASSLMGAGNYGYTF	TGTGCCAGCAGTTTAATGGGGGCCGGTAACTATGGCTACACCTTC
TRBV27	-	-	TRBJ2-7	CASRSEYEQYF	TGTGCCAGCAGGTCGGAATACGAGCAGTACTTC
TRBV6-2/TRBV6-3	TRBD2	-	TRBJ2-1	CASSYLAGGRWNNEQFF	TGTGCCAGCAGTTACTTAGCGGGGGGGCGCTGGAACAATGAGCAGTTCTTC
TRBV19	TRBD1	-	TRBJ1-5	CASRGQALPQHF	TGTGCCAGTAGGGGACAGGCCCTCCCCCAGCATTTT
TRBV20-1	-	-	TRBJ2-2	CSASWKSGGTGELFF	TGCAGTGCTAGTTGGAAAAGTGGAGGTACCGGGGAGCTGTTTTTT
TRBV7-2	-	-	TRBJ1-2	CASTPWGARGYTF	TGTGCCAGCACGCCATGGGGGGCGCGAGGCTACACCTTC
TRBV5-8	-	-	TRBJ2-5	CASSYGKGSTGETQYF	TGTGCCAGCAGCTATGGAAAGGGTTCGACCGGGGAGACCCAGTACTTC
TRBV6-5	-	-	TRBJ2-5	CASSQDRETQYF	TGTGCCAGCAGCCAGGACCGAGAGACCCAGTACTTC
TRBV28	-	-	TRBJ2-1	CASLRTANNEQFF	TGTGCCAGCCTCCGGACAGCCAACAATGAGCAGTTCTTC
TRBV6-5	TRBD1	-	TRBJ1-1	CASSPQGEVTEAFF	TGTGCCAGCAGCCCGCAGGGGGAGGTCACTGAAGCTTTCTTT
TRBV18	-	-	TRBJ2-1	CASSPAANNEQFF	TGTGCCAGCTCACCGGCGGCCAACAATGAGCAGTTCTTC
TRBV4-2	TRBD2	-	TRBJ2-5	CASSQVSGGQETQYF	TGTGCCAGCAGCCAAGTATCCGGGGGGCAAGAGACCCAGTACTTC
TRBV30	-	-	TRBJ1-2	CAWSVLGPGYGYTF	TGTGCCTGGAGTGTACTAGGGCCGGGCTATGGCTACACCTTC
TRBV28	TRBD2	once	TRBJ2-7	CASRLAGVAPSLYEQYF	TGTGCCAGCAGACTAGCGGGAGTGGCCCCCTCTCTCTACGAGCAGTACTTC
TRBV5-4	TRBD2	once	TRBJ2-7	CASSPQGQGTSYEQYF	TGTGCCAGCAGCCCGCAGGGCCAGGGGACTAGCTACGAGCAGTACTTC
TRBV29-1	-	-	TRBJ1-5	CSAEGRASQPQHF	TGCAGCGCTGAGGGGAGGGCGAGTCAGCCCCAGCATTTT
TRBV27	-	-	TRBJ1-4	CASSPGGSATNEKLFF	TGTGCCAGCAGCCCCGGGGGGTCTGCAACTAATGAAAAACTGTTTTTT
TRBV28	-	-	TRBJ2-5	CASTKWTASIQETQYF	TGTGCCAGCACTAAATGGACAGCTAGTATCCAAGAGACCCAGTACTTC
TRBV5-1	TRBD1	-	TRBJ1-3	CASSFGRGSGNTIYF	TGCGCCAGCAGCTTCGGCAGGGGGTCTGGAAACACCATATATTTT
TRBV19	TRBD1	-	TRBJ2-7	CASSIRDRLYEQYF	TGTGCCAGTAGTATTCGGGACAGATTATACGAGCAGTACTTC
TRBV19	-	-	TRBJ2-1	CASSTRRAGNEQFF	TGTGCCAGTAGTACTCGGAGGGCCGGCAATGAGCAGTTCTTC
TRBV6-5	TRBD2	once	TRBJ2-1	CASKSGGLHNEQFF	TGTGCCAGCAAAAGCGGGGGACTACACAATGAGCAGTTCTTC
TRBV6-5	TRBD1	-	TRBJ2-7	CASSYTGGGYEQYF	TGTGCCAGCAGTTACACAGGGGGTGGGTACGAGCAGTACTTC
TRBV4-2	-	once	TRBJ1-1	CASSQEGGTAFF	TGTGCCAGCAGCCAAGAGGGAGGGACAGCTTTCTTT
TRBV12-3/TRBV12-4	-	-	TRBJ2-3	CASGGTNTDTQYF	TGTGCCAGCGGGGGCACGAACACAGATACGCAGTATTTT
TRBV18	TRBD2	-	TRBJ2-3	CASSPPSGAISDTQYF	TGTGCCAGCTCACCACCTAGCGGGGCGATCTCAGATACGCAGTATTTT
TRBV10-3	-	-	TRBJ1-1	CAISESTSNTEAFF	TGTGCCATCAGTGAGTCGACCTCGAACACTGAAGCTTTCTTT
TRBV3-1/TRBV3-2	TRBD2	-	TRBJ2-5	CASSFRLAGRETQYF	TGTGCCAGCAGCTTCCGACTAGCGGGCAGGGAGACCCAGTACTTC
TRBV12-3/TRBV12-4	-	-	TRBJ2-1	CASSLQSYNEQFF	TGTGCCAGCAGTCTACAATCCTACAATGAGCAGTTCTTC